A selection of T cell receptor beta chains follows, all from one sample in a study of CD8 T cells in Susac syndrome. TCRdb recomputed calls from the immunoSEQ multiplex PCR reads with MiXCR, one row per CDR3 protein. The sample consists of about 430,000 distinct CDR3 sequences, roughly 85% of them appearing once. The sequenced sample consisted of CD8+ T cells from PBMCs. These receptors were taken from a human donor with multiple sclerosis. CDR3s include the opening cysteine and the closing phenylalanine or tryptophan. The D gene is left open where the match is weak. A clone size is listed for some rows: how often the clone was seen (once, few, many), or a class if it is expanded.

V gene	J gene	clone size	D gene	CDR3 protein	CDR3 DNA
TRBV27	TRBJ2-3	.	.	CASSFGPTDTQYF	TGTGCCAGCAGTTTCGGGCCCACAGATACGCAGTATTTT
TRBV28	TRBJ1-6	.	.	CASRPDSYNSPLHF	TGTGCCAGCAGGCCGGACAGCTATAATTCACCCCTCCACTTT
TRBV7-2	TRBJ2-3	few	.	CASTPIISTDTQYF	TGTGCCAGCACCCCCATTATTAGCACAGATACGCAGTATTTT
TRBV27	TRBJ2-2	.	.	CASSFGAGVDTGELFF	TGTGCCAGCAGTTTTGGCGCAGGGGTTGACACCGGGGAGCTGTTTTTT
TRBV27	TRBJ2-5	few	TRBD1	CASSLPWDRATTPLYF	TGTGCCAGCAGTTTACCTTGGGACAGGGCGACTACTCCCCTGTACTTC
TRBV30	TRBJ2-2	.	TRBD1	CAWSPHGQGGPGELFF	TGTGCCTGGAGTCCCCACGGACAGGGAGGACCCGGGGAGCTGTTTTTT
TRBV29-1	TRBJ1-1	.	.	CSVEEGAGTEAFF	TGCAGCGTTGAAGAGGGGGCAGGCACTGAAGCTTTCTTT
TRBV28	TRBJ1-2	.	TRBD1	CASADKTGRDIWNYGYTF	TGTGCCAGCGCGGACAAGACAGGGAGGGATATATGGAACTATGGCTACACCTTC
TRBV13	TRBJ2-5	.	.	CASSQPGRSDGETQYF	TGTGCCAGCAGCCAGCCGGGACGGAGCGATGGAGAGACCCAGTACTTC
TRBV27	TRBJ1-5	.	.	CASSYTGFNQPQHF	TGTGCCAGCAGCTACACAGGCTTCAATCAGCCCCAGCATTTT
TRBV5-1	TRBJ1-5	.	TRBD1	CASSPGQGQRPQHF	TGCGCCAGCAGCCCGGGACAGGGGCAACGGCCCCAGCATTTT
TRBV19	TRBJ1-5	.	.	CASSHGTGSRSNQPQHF	TGTGCCAGTAGTCACGGGACGGGGAGCCGGAGCAATCAGCCCCAGCATTTT
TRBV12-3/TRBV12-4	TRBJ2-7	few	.	CASSPFGSSYEQYF	TGTGCCAGCAGTCCATTCGGGAGCTCCTACGAGCAGTACTTC
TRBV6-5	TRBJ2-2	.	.	CASSYQGNTGELFF	TGTGCCAGCAGTTACCAGGGGAACACCGGGGAGCTGTTTTTT
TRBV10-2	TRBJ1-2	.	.	CASSNGGGYTF	TGCGCCAGCAGTAACGGGGGCGGCTACACCTTC
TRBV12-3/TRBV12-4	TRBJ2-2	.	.	CASSPRDGANTGELFF	TGTGCCAGCAGTCCCCGGGACGGTGCGAACACCGGGGAGCTGTTTTTT
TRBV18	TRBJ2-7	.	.	CASSPPYLAYPYEQYF	TGTGCCAGCTCACCACCGTACCTGGCCTACCCCTACGAGCAGTACTTC
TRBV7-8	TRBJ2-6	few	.	CASSPTVFGFSGANVLTF	TGTGCCAGCAGCCCCACAGTGTTTGGATTCTCTGGGGCCAACGTCCTGACTTTC
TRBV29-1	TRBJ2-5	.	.	CSVELAFEGIQETQYF	TGCAGCGTTGAGCTCGCCTTTGAGGGAATCCAAGAGACCCAGTACTTC
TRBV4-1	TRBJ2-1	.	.	CASSQAREANEQFF	TGCGCCAGCAGCCAAGCTAGGGAGGCCAATGAGCAGTTCTTC
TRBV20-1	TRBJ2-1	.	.	CSARVAYNEQFF	TGCAGTGCTCGGGTGGCTTACAATGAGCAGTTCTTC
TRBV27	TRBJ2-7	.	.	CASSPGPSSSYEQYF	TGTGCCAGCTCCCCTGGACCTTCAAGCTCCTACGAGCAGTACTTC
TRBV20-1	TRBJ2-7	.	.	CSAQSGAYYEQYF	TGCAGTGCCCAAAGCGGAGCCTACTACGAGCAGTACTTC
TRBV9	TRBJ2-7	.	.	CASSVTGSGEQYF	TGTGCCAGCAGCGTAACAGGGTCGGGCGAGCAGTACTTC
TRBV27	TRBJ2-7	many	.	CASSLVGGSYEQYF	TGTGCCAGCAGCTTAGTGGGCGGTTCCTACGAGCAGTACTTC
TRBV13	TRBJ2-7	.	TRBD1	CASSSKGTGLREQYF	TGTGCCAGCAGCTCTAAGGGGACAGGGCTTCGAGAGCAGTACTTC
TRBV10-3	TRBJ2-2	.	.	CAISSGLTGELFF	TGTGCCATCAGTTCGGGACTTACCGGGGAGCTGTTTTTT
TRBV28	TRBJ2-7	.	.	CASSPDGVYEQYF	TGTGCCAGCAGTCCGGACGGGGTGTACGAGCAGTACTTC
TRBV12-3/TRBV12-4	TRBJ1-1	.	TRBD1	CASRLGGQGTEAFF	TGTGCCAGCAGATTAGGGGGCCAGGGCACTGAAGCTTTCTTT
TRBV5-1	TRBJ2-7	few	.	CASYQGAGGPYEQYF	TGCGCCAGCTACCAGGGGGCGGGGGGCCCCTACGAGCAGTACTTC
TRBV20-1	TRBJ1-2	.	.	CSARLSYYGYTF	TGCAGTGCTAGATTAAGTTACTATGGCTACACCTTC
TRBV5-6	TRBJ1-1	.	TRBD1	CASSGGITGDLAEAFF	TGTGCCAGCAGCGGGGGAATAACAGGGGACTTGGCTGAAGCTTTCTTT
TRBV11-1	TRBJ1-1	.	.	CASSLDMRISRQQESSEAFF	TGTGCCAGCAGCTTAGATATGCGCATATCCCGACAACAGGAAAGTAGTGAAGCTTTCTTT
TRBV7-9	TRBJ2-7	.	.	CASSLERRSYEQYF	TGTGCCAGCAGCTTAGAACGCAGGAGCTACGAGCAGTACTTC
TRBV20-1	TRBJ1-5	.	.	CGAGGAGGSHPQHF	TGCGGTGCCGGAGGGGCGGGGGGTAGTCACCCCCAGCATTTT
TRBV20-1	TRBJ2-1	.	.	CSASGGQFYNEQFF	TGCAGTGCTAGCGGGGGCCAGTTTTACAATGAGCAGTTCTTC
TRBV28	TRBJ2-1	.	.	CASSVQYSIYEQFF	TGTGCCAGCAGTGTACAGTATAGTATCTATGAGCAGTTCTTC
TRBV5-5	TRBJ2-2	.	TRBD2	CASSHTSGGAPGELFF	TGTGCCAGCAGCCATACTAGCGGGGGGGCACCCGGGGAGCTGTTTTTT
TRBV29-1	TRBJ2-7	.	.	CSVELPGSYEQYF	TGCAGCGTTGAACTCCCAGGCTCCTACGAGCAGTACTTC
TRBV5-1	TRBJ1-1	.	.	CASRSSDTEAFF	TGCGCCAGCAGGTCTTCCGACACTGAAGCTTTCTTT
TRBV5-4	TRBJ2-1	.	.	CASSLKGPEQFF	TGTGCCAGCAGCTTGAAGGGCCCTGAGCAGTTCTTC
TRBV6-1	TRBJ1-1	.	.	CASSEGGFVTEAFF	TGTGCCAGCAGTGAGGGGGGTTTTGTCACTGAAGCTTTCTTT
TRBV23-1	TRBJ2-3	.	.	CASNHVEADTQYF	TGCGCCAGCAATCACGTGGAGGCAGATACGCAGTATTTT
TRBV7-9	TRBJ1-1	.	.	CASTRREDTEAFF	TGTGCCAGCACGCGGCGAGAGGACACTGAAGCTTTCTTT
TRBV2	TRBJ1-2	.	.	CATRKNYGYTF	TGTGCCACCAGGAAGAACTATGGCTACACCTTC
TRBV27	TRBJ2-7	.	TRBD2	CASSKAGGRAYEQYF	TGTGCCAGCAGTAAAGCGGGCGGGAGGGCCTACGAGCAGTACTTC
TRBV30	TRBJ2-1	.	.	CAWAYNEQFF	TGTGCCTGGGCTTACAATGAGCAGTTCTTC
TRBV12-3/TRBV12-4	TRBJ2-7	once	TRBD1	CASSSWDSAYEQYF	TGTGCCAGCAGTTCATGGGACAGTGCCTACGAGCAGTACTTC
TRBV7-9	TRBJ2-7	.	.	CASSPLESDEQYF	TGTGCCAGCAGCCCTCTCGAGTCGGACGAGCAGTACTTC